The TCR beta chain under discussion was sequenced for a study of cytomegalovirus exposure and HLA in healthy donors. It was with 60 Vbeta and 13 Jbeta primers that the PCR ran. Profiling relied on immunoSEQ multiplex PCR, and the TCRdb table lists in-frame clones only, not all of them. The sample yields around 76,000 clones, roughly 79% seen once. V lost 8 bases, J lost 1 base, and 14 bases lay in between. Germline CDR1 and CDR2: SEHNR and FQNEAQ (reference sequence). This CDR3 has 15 amino acids. Donors were nominally healthy when sampled, though unrecorded immune exposures were likely. J is TRBJ2-2 and V is TRBV7-9, with a possible D match to TRBD2 (5 bases). This receptor was obtained from a man aged 40-55 years in good health and CMV-seronegative. The material sequenced was PBMCs. DNA of the CDR3: TGTGCCAGCCCCGGGGTTAGGGTGAACACCGGGGAGCTGTTTTTT. This sequence encodes CASPGVRVNTGELFF.